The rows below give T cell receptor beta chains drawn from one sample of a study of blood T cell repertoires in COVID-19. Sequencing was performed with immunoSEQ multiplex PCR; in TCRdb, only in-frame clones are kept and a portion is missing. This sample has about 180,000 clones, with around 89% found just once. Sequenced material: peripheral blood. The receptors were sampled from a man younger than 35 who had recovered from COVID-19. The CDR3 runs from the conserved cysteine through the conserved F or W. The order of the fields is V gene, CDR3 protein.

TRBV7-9	CASSLGANTEAFF
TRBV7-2	CASSPSDRIAKNIQYF
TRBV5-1	CASSLYLTGTGDEQYF
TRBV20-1	CSATRNEQYF
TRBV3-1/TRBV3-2	CASSPRTGLDYEQFF
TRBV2	CASKRRTGDSNQPQHF
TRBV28	CASSSTGGTKNIQYF
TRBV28	CASRKAGNTDTQYF
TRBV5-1	CASSSGQGTADTQYF
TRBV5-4	CASSPGTGGNYGYTF
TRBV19	CASSGRTGGGNTEAFF
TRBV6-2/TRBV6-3	CASTYPNQPQHF
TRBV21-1	CASAYEREARNTGELFF
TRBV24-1	CATSDWGTGGSYEQYF
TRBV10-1	CASRIDRVRTEAFF
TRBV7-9	CASSLSWSTEAFF
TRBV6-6	CASRDRALVKNIQYF
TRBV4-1	CASSRELAGGTSQPQHF
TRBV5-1	CASSLESGGTEAFF
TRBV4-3	CASSQDLDRPGGYTF
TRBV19	CASSRRDPPYEQYF
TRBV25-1	CASSRGDTIYF
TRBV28	CASSLGGLGFLAFF
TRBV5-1	CASSSGSTLSSYNEQFF
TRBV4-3	CASSQELGGPADTQYF
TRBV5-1	CASSLLQETQYF
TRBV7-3	CASSLSRDRSGYTF
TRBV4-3	CASSQDRAGGALYGYTF
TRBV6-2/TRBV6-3	CASRYRQTDTGELFF
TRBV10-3	CAISELTGGPEAFF
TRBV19	CASSLQAVNEKLFF